This T cell receptor (beta chain) was captured in a study of blood T cell repertoires in COVID-19. The CDR3 consists of 14 residues. Germline lookup yields CDR1 SGHTA and CDR2 FQGNSA. V trimming: 3 bases; J trimming: 7 bases; junction bases outside the gene matches: 8. Study processing details: Estimated nucleated cell counts came from reference gene primer amplification. Assay: immunoSEQ multiplex PCR; the TCRdb copy retains only in-frame clones and omits some. Clone size and the V and J calls come from that table; the DNA yielded D and trimming. The sample shows fewer than 200,000 clones, roughly 82% of them seen only once.

Source material: PBMCs or T cells enriched from blood (not recorded which). The chain joins TRBV7-2 to TRBJ1-2; TRBD1 matches 7 bases. The clonotype comes from a woman aged 55-69 years with acute COVID-19. The CDR3 nucleotides are TGTGCCAGCAGCTTGGACAGGAGTAATCGTGGCTACACCTTC. Amino acid sequence: CASSLDRSNRGYTF.